A selection of T cell receptor beta chains follows, all from one sample in a study of ipilimumab plus nivolumab after autologous stem cell transplantation. The method was immunoSEQ multiplex PCR; TCRdb's version includes in-frame clones alone and lacks a portion of them. Seen here are about 17,000 clones, around 85% observed once, and the top ten hold about a third. The sequenced sample was PBMCs, obtained in a trial of ipilimumab plus nivolumab as post-transplant consolidation. The receptors here all came from a male donor with diffuse large B-cell lymphoma. CDR3s include the opening cysteine and the closing phenylalanine or tryptophan. Fields, in order: clone size, J gene, V gene, D gene, CDR3 DNA, CDR3 protein. The D gene is left open where the match is weak. The size field is filled for only some rows; it gives once, few, many or a size class.

NA	TRBJ1-1	TRBV2	NA	TGTGCCAGCAGCCGGGAGTCGGGGGACACTGAAGCTTTCTTT	CASSRESGDTEAFF
NA	TRBJ1-4	TRBV5-1	NA	TGCGCCAGCAGCTTGGGCGGAGGGAGGGGCCTCAGCGAAAAACTGTTTTTT	CASSLGGGRGLSEKLFF
NA	TRBJ2-3	TRBV11-2	NA	TGTGCCAGCAGCTCCCCCTCAGATACGCAGTATTTT	CASSSPSDTQYF
NA	TRBJ1-1	TRBV7-3	NA	TGTGCCAGCAGCTTAAACAGGGAGGGCACTGAAGCTTTCTTT	CASSLNREGTEAFF
NA	TRBJ2-1	TRBV7-2	TRBD2	TGTGCCAGCAGCTTAATAGCGGGGGTGAAGTTCTTC	CASSLIAGVKFF
NA	TRBJ2-2	TRBV5-6	NA	TGTGCCAGCAGCTTTACCGGGGAGCTGTTTTTT	CASSFTGELFF
NA	TRBJ2-3	TRBV27	NA	TGTGCCAGCAAGGCGAGGGTTGGGAGGGGGGGCACAGATACGCAGTATTTT	CASKARVGRGGTDTQYF
NA	TRBJ2-3	TRBV5-4	NA	TGTGCCAGCAGCTCTACTAGCACAGATACGCAGTATTTT	CASSSTSTDTQYF
NA	TRBJ2-1	TRBV12-5	NA	TGTGCTAGTGGTTTGACAGGGAGTGAGCAGTTCTTC	CASGLTGSEQFF
medium-sized	TRBJ1-5	TRBV2	NA	TGTGCCAGCAGCTTCTCGATGACCCAGCATTTT	CASSFSMTQHF
NA	TRBJ2-1	TRBV9	NA	TGTGCCAGCAGCGCGTCCGGGACTGCGCTTTACAATGAGCAGTTCTTC	CASSASGTALYNEQFF